This T cell receptor (beta chain) is drawn from a study of cytomegalovirus exposure and HLA in healthy donors. The PCR had 60 Vbeta and 13 Jbeta primers. Sequencing used immunoSEQ multiplex PCR; TCRdb keeps in-frame clones, though not all of them. The table lists around 180,000 clones, around 80% of them singletons, with 1.2% in the top ten. The CDR3 sequence is 15 residues long. J lost 4 bases, V lost 4 bases, and 5 bases had no gene match. CDR1 and CDR2 (germline): MNHNS, SASEGT. The rearrangement uses TRBV6-1 and TRBJ2-3; 10 bases agree with TRBD1. Sequenced: PBMCs. The sequence was collected from a boy aged 2 to 9 in good health and CMV-seronegative. The CDR3 reads CASSGRDRGSDTQYF. The CDR3 DNA follows: TGTGCCAGCAGTGGCCGGGACAGGGGATCAGATACGCAGTATTTT.